This T cell receptor (beta chain) was obtained from a study of cytomegalovirus exposure and HLA in healthy donors. Study-level findings and limits: Across donors, sequencing depth was assumed by presence/absence analyses to be roughly uniform. Altogether, some 170 TCR beta chains were recorded as cytomegalovirus-associated.

The germline V gene encodes CDR1 SGHRS and CDR2 YFSETQ. V was shortened by 0 bases and J by 7 bases, with 17 bases between the two germline ends. The CDR3 consists of 15 residues. As regards this clone: What it recognizes is unknown.

13 Jbeta primers and 60 Vbeta primers were used for the PCR. Generated by immunoSEQ multiplex PCR, the TCRdb table keeps only in-frame clones and is missing some. The profile covers 200,000 to 250,000 clones, with 70% to 80% appearing a single time and 3.5% to 4% taken by the ten largest. The source is a male donor in good health and CMV-seronegative. Sequenced input: PBMCs. V and J are TRBV5-1 and TRBJ2-7; D may be TRBD1 (7 bases). The CDR3 DNA is TGCGCCAGCAGCTTGGCGCGGGACAGTCTTGGGGAGCAGTACTTC. This gives the protein CASSLARDSLGEQYF.